This TCR beta chain stems from a study of T cell responses to AZD1222 COVID-19 vaccine. Measured with immunoSEQ multiplex PCR; TCRdb has only the in-frame clones, and not every one. The sample records under 200,000 clones, around 92% being singletons. The germline V and J ends were trimmed by 6 bases and 0 bases, with 11 bases remaining between them. The CDR3 extends over 14 amino acids. CDR1 and CDR2 from the germline V gene are LGHDT and YNNKEL (reference sequence). Sequencing used peripheral blood, obtained on day 0 of AZD1222 vaccination. This chain connects TRBV3-1 (or the pseudogene TRBV3-2) to TRBJ1-2, with D maybe TRBD1 (6 bases). The receptor comes from an adult in good health. CDR3 sequence: CASSPDSTNYGYTF. The CDR3 nucleotides are TGTGCCAGCAGTCCGGACAGCACTAACTATGGCTACACCTTC.